This passage covers 28 T cell receptor beta chains from one sample sequenced in a study of low-dose radiotherapy and immunotherapy resistance in tumors. The sample's time point: before trial treatment. TRAV and TRBV primers primed cDNA for both TCRalpha and TCRbeta. TCRs underwent about 20 PCR cycles of amplification with a constant-region primer and V-primer adapter. A single record per CDR3 protein comes from TCRdb applying MiXCR to the reads. Of around 79,000 distinct CDR3 sequences listed, approximately 17% are singletons. The starting material was PBMCs, obtained before treatment. All receptors derive from a male donor with prostate cancer.

This clonotype was counted ten times or more. J is TRBJ2-7 and V is TRBV6-5; D remains unclear. Germline V gives CDR1 MNHEY, CDR2 SVGAGI. Deletions cut 5 bases from V and 2 bases from J, with 10 bases between. This CDR3 region has 13 residues. The DNA for the CDR3 is TGTGCCAGCAGTCGATTACTGACCTACGAGCAGTACTTC. This gives the protein CASSRLLTYEQYF.

This clonotype has at least ten counts. The V and J genes are TRBV28 and TRBJ2-1, with 7 bases matching TRBD2. The CDR3 extends over 15 amino acids. CDR1 is MDHEN, CDR2 SYDVKM, per germline. V was pared by 1 base and J by 9 bases, with 9 bases of the junction left unmatched. The CDR3, as DNA: TGTGCCAGCAGTTTATATGGGGGAGGGCCGGTTGAGCAGTTCTTC. Encoded protein: CASSLYGGGPVEQFF.

This clonotype was seen at least ten times. The V and J genes are TRBV7-3 and TRBJ2-1; tentative D call: TRBD2 (7 bases). The CDR3 has 15 residues. Trimming shortened V by 0 bases and J by 7 bases, and 13 bases separated the two germline ends. Germline V gives CDR1 SGHTA, CDR2 FQGTGA. The CDR3 reads CASSLTGGGVNEQFF. CDR3 nucleotide sequence: TGTGCCAGCAGCTTAACGGGCGGGGGCGTTAATGAGCAGTTCTTC.

The sample holds many counts of this clonotype. The chain couples TRBV10-3 to TRBJ1-1, with D unclear. The CDR3 sequence is 13 residues long. Trimming cost V 3 bases and J 1 base, with 6 bases left between them. Per the germline V gene, CDR1 is ENHRY and CDR2 is SYGVKD. The CDR3 DNA reads TGTGCCATCAGTGAAGGGCAGAACACTGAAGCTTTCTTT. The encoded protein is CAISEGQNTEAFF.

This clonotype was recorded at least ten times. In DNA, the CDR3 is TGTGCCAGCAGTGAAGGGTACAGGGCAGAGCAGTACTTC. Translating gives CASSEGYRAEQYF. V is TRBV6-2 or TRBV6-3 and J is TRBJ2-7, with D possibly being TRBD1 (6 bases). Germline CDR1 reads MNHEY; CDR2 reads SVGEGT. This CDR3 is built from 13 residues. Trimming pared 5 bases from V and 7 bases from J, leaving 15 bases between.

This clonotype has ten or more counts. This chain joins TRBV13 and TRBJ2-4, with 11 positions matching TRBD1. The CDR3 sequence is 18 residues long. The trim removed 5 bases at V and 0 bases at J, leaving 9 bases unmatched. Germline V gene data show CDR1 as PRHDT and CDR2 as FYEKMQ (reference sequence). The CDR3 is CASSPLGGTGGAKNIQYF. CDR3 DNA: TGTGCCAGCAGCCCATTAGGAGGGACAGGGGGAGCCAAAAACATTCAGTACTTC.

Of note for this clonotype: A clone one base away is much larger, so this may be a read error. The V gene is TRBV7-9, the J gene TRBJ2-1; TRBD2 matches at 9 bases. CDR1 SEHNR and CDR2 FQNEAQ come from the germline V gene (reference sequence). The junction had 8 bases not matched to a gene; V was cut back by 1 base and J by 1 base. The CDR3 sequence is 18 residues long. For the CDR3, the DNA is TGTGCCAGCAGCTTAGTGTCGCGGGCGGGGGGGTCCTACAATGAGCAGTTCTTC. It specifies CASSLVSRAGGSYNEQFF.

Details on this clonotype: A read error likely explains this, since a far larger clone differs by one base. The chain employs TRBV7-8 and TRBJ2-2, with a weak D call TRBD2 (5 bases). Germline CDR1 SGHVS, CDR2 FQNEAQ. The germline V and J ends were trimmed by 4 bases and 7 bases, with 22 bases remaining between them. CDR3 length: 17 residues. The CDR3 reads CASSSSPQLTGIGELFF. The CDR3 region has the DNA TGTGCCAGCAGCTCATCCCCACAACTTACGGGGATCGGGGAGCTGTTTTTT.

This clonotype has at least ten counts. The J gene is TRBJ2-5, the V gene TRBV10-1; 12 nucleotides line up with TRBD1. CDR3 length: 16 amino acids. Losses at the gene ends were 6 bases for V and 5 bases for J; bases not matched to a gene: 10. Germline-derived CDR1 and CDR2 are WNHNN and SYGVQD (reference sequence). The DNA for the CDR3 is TGCGCCAGCAGCATACCGGGACAGGGGGCGCGGGAGACCCAGTACTTC. Protein sequence: CASSIPGQGARETQYF.

This clonotype appeared many times. The V call is TRBV3-1, the J call TRBJ1-5; D is perhaps TRBD1 (5 bases). The CDR3 length is 14 residues. Trimming cost V 5 bases and J 7 bases, with 15 bases left between them. The germline V gene encodes CDR1 LGHDT and CDR2 YNNKEL (reference sequence). CDR3 nucleotide sequence: TGTGCCAGCAGCAACCGGGGACGGGTACAGCCCCAGCATTTT. It yields the protein CASSNRGRVQPQHF. The variable domain in full, completed from reference TRBV3-1 and TRBJ1-5, reads DTAVSQTPKYLVTQMGNDKSIKCEQNLGHDTMYWYKQDSKKFLKIMFSYNNKELIINETVPNRFSPKSPDKAHLNLHINSLELGDSAVYFCASSNRGRVQPQHFGDGTRLSIL.

This clonotype was counted at least ten times. The chain recombines TRBV12-3 or TRBV12-4 with TRBJ2-3, with 10 nucleotides matching TRBD1. The length of the CDR3 is 15 residues. J gave up 6 bases and V 6 bases, and 9 bases lay outside the gene matches. The CDR3 region has the DNA TGTGCCAGCAGGGGGAGGACAGGGGGATTGGATACGCAGTATTTT. Encoded protein: CASRGRTGGLDTQYF.

This clonotype showed up many times. V usage is TRBV4-1 and J usage is TRBJ1-1, with D maybe TRBD1 (6 bases). CDR1 and CDR2 from the germline V gene are MGHRA and YSYEKL. Trimming cost V 2 bases and J 1 base, with 17 bases left between them. This CDR3 region has 17 residues. Here the CDR3 reads CASSQPWGGRRNTEAFF. In DNA form, the CDR3 reads TGCGCCAGCAGCCAACCCTGGGGGGGGCGAAGGAACACTGAAGCTTTCTTT.

This clonotype was recorded many times. The CDR3 bases are TGTGCCAGCAGTCGGGACAGCTACGAGCAGTACTTC. This encodes CASSRDSYEQYF. The chain employs TRBV19 and TRBJ2-7; 7 bases fit TRBD1. The germline CDR1 and CDR2 sequences are LNHDA and SQIVND (reference sequence). Trimming cost V 9 bases and J 3 bases; bases outside gene matches: 5. There are 12 residues in the CDR3.

This clonotype was counted many times. The rearrangement links TRBV19 to TRBJ2-7, with D unresolved. The CDR3 is 14 residues long. V was cut by 0 bases and J by 5 bases, with 11 bases left in between. Germline CDR1 is LNHDA and CDR2 is SQIVND (reference sequence). DNA of the CDR3: TGTGCCAGTAGTATAGAACTCAATAGGAACGAGCAGTACTTC. Protein sequence: CASSIELNRNEQYF.

This clonotype showed up many times. V and J are TRBV2 and TRBJ2-6; D possibly corresponds to TRBD2 (6 bases). Trimming took off 4 bases at V and 2 bases at J, with 15 bases between the two ends. This CDR3 is built from 17 residues. Germline V CDR1 and CDR2: SNHLY, FYNNEI. In nucleotides, the CDR3 is TGTGCCAGCAGTGGGAGGGGCCATAAAACTGGGGCCAACGTCCTGACTTTC. It translates to CASSGRGHKTGANVLTF.

This chain links TRBV13 with TRBJ2-3; D is perhaps TRBD1 or TRBD2 (5 bases each). The V and J ends lost 4 bases and 0 bases respectively, with 14 bases between them. This CDR3 has 16 residues. Germline CDR1 is PRHDT and CDR2 is FYEKMQ (reference sequence). The CDR3 DNA reads TGTGCCAGCAGCTCACAGGACTCGGATAGCACAGATACGCAGTATTTT. Translation: CASSSQDSDSTDTQYF.

This clonotype was detected ten times or more. The junction departs from germline at one end; a sequencing error may be responsible. The chain combines TRBV5-1 with TRBJ2-7; D is unclear. Germline V gives CDR1 SGHRS, CDR2 YFSETQ. The CDR3 is 11 amino acids. The CDR3 coding sequence is TGTGCCAGCAGCCTTACATACGAGCAGTACTTC. This codes for CASSLTYEQYF.

As for this clonotype: A much larger clone lies a single base off, so this may be a read error. The chain carries TRBV5-4 and TRBJ1-6; no definite D call. Germline-derived CDR1 and CDR2 are SGHNT and YYREEE (reference sequence). The V and J ends lost 0 bases and 3 bases respectively, with 7 bases between them. The CDR3 has 15 amino acids. For the CDR3, the DNA is TGTGCCAGCAGCTTGGGGGTCAACTATAATTCACCCCTCCACTTT. Translating gives CASSLGVNYNSPLHF.

This clonotype occurred many times. The chain links TRBV12-3 or TRBV12-4 to TRBJ1-3, with D tentatively TRBD1 (5 bases). The CDR3 runs to 15 residues. V was cut by 6 bases and J by 0 bases, with 12 bases left in between. As DNA, the CDR3 is TGTGCCAGCAGACCCCAGGGTAGCTCTGGAAACACCATATATTTT. Its protein is CASRPQGSSGNTIYF.

A word on this clonotype: A far larger clone is off by one base, so a read error is likely. The chain links TRBV29-1 to TRBJ2-1; a possible D gene is TRBD2 (6 bases). Germline V CDR1 and CDR2: SQVTM, ANQGSEA. The CDR3 loop spans 10 amino acids. The CDR3 nucleotides read TGCAGCGTTGGGGGGGAGACCCATTACTTC. Translated, it gives CSVGGETHYF.

In this sample, this clonotype turned up many times. The genes are TRBV3-1 and TRBJ2-7; 8 bases are shared with TRBD2. The V gene end was trimmed by 5 bases and the J gene end by 9 bases; junction bases not matched to a gene: 15. This CDR3 comprises 15 residues. Germline lookup yields CDR1 LGHDT and CDR2 YNNKEL (reference sequence). In DNA, the CDR3 is TGTGCCAGCAGCTCGAGCGTGATAGCGGGATACCTGCAGTACTTC. This encodes CASSSSVIAGYLQYF.

This clonotype was seen many times. The CDR3 sequence is CASSGHGTGKAEAFF. Written as DNA, the CDR3 is TGTGCCAGCAGCGGACACGGGACAGGGAAGGCTGAAGCTTTCTTT. The chain joins TRBV9 to TRBJ1-1, with 9 nucleotides matching TRBD1. The CDR3 runs to 15 residues. Germline V lookup: CDR1 SGDLS, CDR2 YYNGEE. V gave up 3 bases and J gave up 6 bases; unmatched junction bases: 9.

A remark on this clonotype: No DNA is shown, since the ends of the CDR3 on it are uncertain; the CDR3 is the one TCRdb lists. The chain combines TRBV5-1 with TRBJ2-1; the tabulated D call, TRBD2, remains unverified against the DNA. The CDR3 spans 23 amino acids, including both terminal residues. CDR1 SGHRS and CDR2 YFSETQ come from the germline V gene. CDR3: CASTNQTSMYLCATVTSGGVQFF.

At least ten counts were recorded for this clonotype. This probably arose from a read error, given a far larger clone one base away. This chain uses TRBV25-1 with TRBJ2-1; D possibly corresponds to TRBD1 (7 bases). The germline V and J ends were trimmed by 8 bases and 10 bases, with 18 bases remaining between them. This CDR3 is built from 13 residues. CDR1 is MGHDK, CDR2 SYGVNS, per germline. The CDR3 protein is CASGGDSSYEQFF. In nucleotides, the CDR3 is TGTGCCAGCGGCGGGGACAGTAGCTACGAGCAGTTCTTC.

This clonotype was picked up many times. The chain employs TRBV5-1 and TRBJ2-3; D may match TRBD1 or TRBD2 (6 bases each). The CDR3 spans 18 residues. CDR1 and CDR2 (germline): SGHRS, YFSETQ. Trimming took off 0 bases at V and 2 bases at J, with 19 bases between the two ends. CDR3 sequence (DNA): TGCGCCAGCAGCTTGGCCGCATTCGGGGGCGCACACACAGATACGCAGTATTTT. It translates to CASSLAAFGGAHTDTQYF.

The chain carries TRBV9 and TRBJ2-3, with a possible D match to TRBD1 (6 bases). The J call may be faulty, since TRBJ1-5 better matches the DNA end. Germline V lookup: CDR1 SGDLS, CDR2 YYNGEE. The CDR3 is made up of 17 amino acids. The CDR3 here is CASSEGSVGAESDTQHF. CDR3 bases: TGTGCCAGCAGCGAGGGTAGCGTGGGGGCCGAATCAGATACGCAGCATTTT.

Note on this clonotype: One base separates it from a far larger clone, so it is likely a read error. The J gene is TRBJ2-3, the V gene TRBV27; D is unresolved. The CDR3 runs to 15 residues. CDR1 is MNHEY and CDR2 is SMNVEV in the germline V gene (reference sequence). The CDR3: CATSAYLSGTDTQYF. Here the CDR3 DNA reads TGTGCCACCAGTGCGTACCTTTCGGGCACAGATACGCAGTATTTT.

In its sample, this clonotype was seen many times. This chain links TRBV5-5 with TRBJ2-7; D is unclear. CDR3 length equals 12 residues. The V and J ends lost 5 bases and 0 bases respectively, with 6 bases between them. CDR1 and CDR2 (germline): SGHKS, YYEKEE (reference sequence). CDR3 bases: TGTGCCAGCAGTTGGAGCTCCTACGAGCAGTACTTC. It yields the protein CASSWSSYEQYF. Variable domain in full (rest from reference TRBV5-5 and TRBJ2-7): DAGVTQSPTHLIKTRGQQVTLRCSPISGHKSVSWYQQVLGQGPQFIFQYYEKEERGRGNFPDRFSARQFPNYSSELNVNALLLGDSALYLCASSWSSYEQYFGPGTRLTVT.